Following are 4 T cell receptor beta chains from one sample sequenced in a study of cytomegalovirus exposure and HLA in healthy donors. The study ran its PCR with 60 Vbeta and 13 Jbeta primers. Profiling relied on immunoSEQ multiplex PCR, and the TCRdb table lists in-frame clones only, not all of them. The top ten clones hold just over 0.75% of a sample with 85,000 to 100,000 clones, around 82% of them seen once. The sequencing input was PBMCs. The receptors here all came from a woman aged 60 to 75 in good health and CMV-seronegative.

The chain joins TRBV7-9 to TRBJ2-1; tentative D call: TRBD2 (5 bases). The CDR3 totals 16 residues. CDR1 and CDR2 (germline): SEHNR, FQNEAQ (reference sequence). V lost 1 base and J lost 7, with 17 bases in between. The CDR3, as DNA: TGTGCCAGCAGCTTAGATTCGGGAACGACCGGGAATGAGCAGTTCTTC. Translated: CASSLDSGTTGNEQFF.

The CDR3 region has the DNA TGTGCCAGTAGTATTGGGGCTAGCGGGGCCACAGATACGCAGTATTTT. It codes for CASSIGASGATDTQYF. The chain uses TRBV19 and TRBJ2-3; 9 nucleotides line up with TRBD2. V dropped 3 bases and J dropped 2; count of bases not matched to a gene: 6. Looked up from germline, CDR1 is LNHDA and CDR2 is SQIVND (reference sequence). The CDR3 totals 16 residues.

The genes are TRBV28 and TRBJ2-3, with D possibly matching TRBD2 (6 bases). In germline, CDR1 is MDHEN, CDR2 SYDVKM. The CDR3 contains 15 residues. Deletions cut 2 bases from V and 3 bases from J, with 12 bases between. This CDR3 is CASSLMEGGTDTQYF. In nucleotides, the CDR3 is TGTGCCAGCAGTTTAATGGAGGGAGGAACAGATACGCAGTATTTT.

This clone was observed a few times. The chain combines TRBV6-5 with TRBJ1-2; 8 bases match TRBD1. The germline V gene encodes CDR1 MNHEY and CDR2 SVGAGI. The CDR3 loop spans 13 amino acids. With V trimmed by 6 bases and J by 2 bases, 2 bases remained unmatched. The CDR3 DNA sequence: TGTGCCAGCAGCTGGACAGGGAACTATGGCTACACCTTC. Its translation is CASSWTGNYGYTF.